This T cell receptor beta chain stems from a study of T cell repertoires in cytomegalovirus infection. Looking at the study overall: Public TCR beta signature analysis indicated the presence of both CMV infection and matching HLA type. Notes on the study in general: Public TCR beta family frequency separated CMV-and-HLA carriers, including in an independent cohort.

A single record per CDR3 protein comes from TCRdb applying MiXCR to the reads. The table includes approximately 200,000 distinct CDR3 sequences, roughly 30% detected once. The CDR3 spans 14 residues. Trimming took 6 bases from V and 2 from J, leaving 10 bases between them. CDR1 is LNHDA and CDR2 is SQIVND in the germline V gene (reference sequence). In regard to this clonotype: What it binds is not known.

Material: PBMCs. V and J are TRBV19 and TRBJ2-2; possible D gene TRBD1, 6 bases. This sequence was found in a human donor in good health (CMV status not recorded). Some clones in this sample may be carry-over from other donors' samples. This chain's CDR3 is CASRTGRNTGELFF. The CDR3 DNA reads TGTGCCAGTAGAACAGGGAGAAACACCGGGGAGCTGTTTTTT.